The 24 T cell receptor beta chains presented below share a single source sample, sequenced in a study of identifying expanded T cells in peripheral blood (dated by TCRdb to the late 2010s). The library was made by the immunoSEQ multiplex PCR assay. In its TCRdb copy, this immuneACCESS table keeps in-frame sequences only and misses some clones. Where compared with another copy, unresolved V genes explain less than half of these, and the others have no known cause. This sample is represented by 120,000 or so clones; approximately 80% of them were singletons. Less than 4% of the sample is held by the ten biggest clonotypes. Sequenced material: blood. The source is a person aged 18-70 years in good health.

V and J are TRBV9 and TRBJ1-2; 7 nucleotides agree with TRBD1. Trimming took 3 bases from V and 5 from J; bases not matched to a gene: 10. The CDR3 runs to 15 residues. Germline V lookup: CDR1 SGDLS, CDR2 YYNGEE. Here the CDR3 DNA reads TGTGCCAGCAGCGAGGGGGACAGATCATCGTATGGCTACACCTTC. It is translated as CASSEGDRSSYGYTF.

Here the CDR3 DNA reads TGTGCCAGCAGCTTGGCCGGGATCGGCGGGGAGCTGTTTTTT. Residues: CASSLAGIGGELFF. V and J are TRBV7-8 and TRBJ2-2; TRBD2 is a possible D gene (5 bases). Between the trimmed V and J ends, which lost 3 bases and 7 bases, there was a span of 12 bases. The CDR3 extends over 14 amino acids. CDR1 SGHVS and CDR2 FQNEAQ come from the germline V gene. Full variable domain (rest looked up from reference TRBV7-8 and TRBJ2-2): GAGVSQSPRYKVAKRGQDVALRCDPISGHVSLFWYQQALGQGPEFLTYFQNEAQLDKSGLPSDRFFAERPEGSVSTLKIQRTQQEDSAVYLCASSLAGIGGELFFGEGSRLTVL.

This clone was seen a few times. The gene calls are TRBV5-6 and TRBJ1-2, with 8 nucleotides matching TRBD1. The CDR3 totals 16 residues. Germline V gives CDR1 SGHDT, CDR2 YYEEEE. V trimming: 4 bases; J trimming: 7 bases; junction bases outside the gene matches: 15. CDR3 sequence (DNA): TGTGCCAGCAGCCCCACCGGGGGACAGGCCCTATTTGGCTACACCTTC. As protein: CASSPTGGQALFGYTF.

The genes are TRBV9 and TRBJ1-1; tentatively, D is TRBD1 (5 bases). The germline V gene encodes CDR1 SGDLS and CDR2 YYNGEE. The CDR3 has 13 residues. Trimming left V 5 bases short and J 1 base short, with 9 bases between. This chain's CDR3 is CASRAGGNTEAFF. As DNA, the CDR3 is TGTGCCAGCAGAGCTGGGGGGAACACTGAAGCTTTCTTT.

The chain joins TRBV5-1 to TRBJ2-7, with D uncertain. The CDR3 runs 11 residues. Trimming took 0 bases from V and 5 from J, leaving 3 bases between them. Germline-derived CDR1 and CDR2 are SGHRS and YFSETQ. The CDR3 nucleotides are TGCGCCAGCAGCTTGGGACACGAGCAGTACTTC. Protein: CASSLGHEQYF. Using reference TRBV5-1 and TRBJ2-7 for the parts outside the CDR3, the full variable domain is KAGVTQTPRYLIKTRGQQVTLSCSPISGHRSVSWYQQTPGQGLQFLFEYFSETQRNKGNFPGRFSGRQFSNSRSEMNVSTLELGDSALYLCASSLGHEQYFGPGTRLTVT.

Here the CDR3 DNA reads TGTGCCAGTAGTATAGGGTCGGTCACCGGGGAGCTGTTTTTT. It codes for CASSIGSVTGELFF. The chain joins TRBV19 to TRBJ2-2; D uncertain. The germline V gene has CDR1 LNHDA and CDR2 SQIVND (reference sequence). There are 14 residues in the CDR3. V was clipped by 1 base and J by 4 bases, with 7 bases between them.

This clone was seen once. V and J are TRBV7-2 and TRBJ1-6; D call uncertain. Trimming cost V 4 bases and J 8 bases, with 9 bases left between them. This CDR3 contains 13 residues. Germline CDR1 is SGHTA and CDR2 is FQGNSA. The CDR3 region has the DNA TGTGCCAGCAGCTCTGCTGCTTATTCACCCCTCCACTTT. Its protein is CASSSAAYSPLHF.

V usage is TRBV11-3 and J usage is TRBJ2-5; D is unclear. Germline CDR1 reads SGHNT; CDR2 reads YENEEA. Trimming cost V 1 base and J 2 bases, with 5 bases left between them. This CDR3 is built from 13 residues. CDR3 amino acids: CASSLVQQETQYF. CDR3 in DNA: TGTGCCAGCAGCTTAGTTCAGCAAGAGACCCAGTACTTC.

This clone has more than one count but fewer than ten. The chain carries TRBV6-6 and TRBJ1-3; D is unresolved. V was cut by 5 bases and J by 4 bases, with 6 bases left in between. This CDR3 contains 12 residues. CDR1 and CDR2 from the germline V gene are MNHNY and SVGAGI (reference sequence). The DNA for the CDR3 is TGTGCCAGCAGTCAAGCCGGAAACACCATATATTTT. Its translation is CASSQAGNTIYF.

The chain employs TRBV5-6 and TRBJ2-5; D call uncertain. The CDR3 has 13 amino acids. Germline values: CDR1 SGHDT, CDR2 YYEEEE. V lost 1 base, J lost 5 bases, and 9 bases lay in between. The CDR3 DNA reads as TGTGCCAGCAGCTTGAATCCCGGGGAGACCCAGTACTTC. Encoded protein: CASSLNPGETQYF.

CDR3 bases: TGTGCCAGCAGCTTAGAACTAGGAGATACGCAGTATTTT. Protein: CASSLELGDTQYF. The rearrangement joins TRBV11-2 to TRBJ2-3; possible D gene TRBD2, 5 bases. The CDR3 runs 13 residues. Trimming took off 0 bases at V and 5 bases at J, with 6 bases between the two ends. CDR1 is SGHAT and CDR2 is FQNNGV in the germline V gene.

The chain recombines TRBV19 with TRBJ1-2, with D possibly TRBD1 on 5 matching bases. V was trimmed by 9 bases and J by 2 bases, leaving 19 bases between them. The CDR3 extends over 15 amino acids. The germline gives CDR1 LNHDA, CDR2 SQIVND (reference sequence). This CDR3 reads CASTRDATINYGYTF. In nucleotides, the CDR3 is TGTGCCAGCACCAGGGACGCAACCATCAACTATGGCTACACCTTC. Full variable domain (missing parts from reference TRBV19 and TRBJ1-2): DGGITQSPKYLFRKEGQNVTLSCEQNLNHDAMYWYRQDPGQGLRLIYYSQIVNDFQKGDIAEGYSVSREKKESFPLTVTSAQKNPTAFYLCASTRDATINYGYTFGSGTRLTVV.

CDR3 in amino acids: CASSEGGWQYF. The DNA of the CDR3 is TGTGCCAGCAGTGAAGGGGGTTGGCAGTACTTC. The rearrangement uses TRBV6-1 and TRBJ2-7; the D is unclear. The CDR3 contains 11 residues. With 1 base removed from V and 9 bases from J, the gap between germline ends came to 7 bases. CDR1 MNHNS and CDR2 SASEGT come from the germline V gene.

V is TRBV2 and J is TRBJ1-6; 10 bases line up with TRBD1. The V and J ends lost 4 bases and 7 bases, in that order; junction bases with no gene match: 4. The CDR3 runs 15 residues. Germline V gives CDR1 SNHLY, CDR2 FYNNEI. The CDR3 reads CASSGQGAENSPLHF. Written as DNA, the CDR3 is TGTGCCAGCAGTGGACAGGGGGCCGAGAATTCACCCCTCCACTTT.

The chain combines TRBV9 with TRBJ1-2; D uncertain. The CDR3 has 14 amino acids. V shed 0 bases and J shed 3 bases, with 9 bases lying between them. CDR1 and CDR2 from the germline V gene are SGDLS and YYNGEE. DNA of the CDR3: TGTGCCAGCAGCGTAGCCGCGACGCACTATGGCTACACCTTC. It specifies CASSVAATHYGYTF.

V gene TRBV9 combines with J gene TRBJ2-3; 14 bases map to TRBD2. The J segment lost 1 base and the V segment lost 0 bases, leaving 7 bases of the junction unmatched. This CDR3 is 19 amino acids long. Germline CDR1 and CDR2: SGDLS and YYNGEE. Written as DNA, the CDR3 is TGTGCCAGCAGCGTAGGGGGACTAGCGGGAGTGGTGGGCACAGATACGCAGTATTTT. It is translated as CASSVGGLAGVVGTDTQYF. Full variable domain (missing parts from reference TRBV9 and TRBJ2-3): DSGVTQTPKHLITATGQRVTLRCSPRSGDLSVYWYQQSLDQGLQFLIQYYNGEERAKGNILERFSAQQFPDLHSELNLSSLELGDSALYFCASSVGGLAGVVGTDTQYFGPGTRLTVL.

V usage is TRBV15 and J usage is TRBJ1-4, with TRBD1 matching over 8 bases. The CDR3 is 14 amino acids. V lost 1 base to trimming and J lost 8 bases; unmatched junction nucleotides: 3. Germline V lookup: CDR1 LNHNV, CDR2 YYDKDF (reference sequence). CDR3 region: CATSRGDRREKLFF. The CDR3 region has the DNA TGTGCCACCAGCAGAGGGGACAGGAGGGAAAAACTGTTTTTT.

The CDR3 region has the DNA TGTGCCAGCAGCCAAGGTTATTTGAACACCGGGGAGCTGTTTTTT. It codes for CASSQGYLNTGELFF. The V call is TRBV14, the J call TRBJ2-2; unclear D gene. The CDR3 is made up of 15 amino acids. V was pared by 1 base and J by 1 base, with 7 bases between. Germline loops: CDR1 SGHDN, CDR2 FVKESK.

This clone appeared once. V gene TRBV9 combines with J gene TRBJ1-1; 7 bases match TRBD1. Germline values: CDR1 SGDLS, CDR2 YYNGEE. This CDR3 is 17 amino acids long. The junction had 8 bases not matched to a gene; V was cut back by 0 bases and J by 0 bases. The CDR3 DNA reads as TGTGCCAGCAGCGTAGAACCGGGCAGGGGGATGAACACTGAAGCTTTCTTT. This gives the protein CASSVEPGRGMNTEAFF. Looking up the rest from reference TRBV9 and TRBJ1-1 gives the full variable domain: DSGVTQTPKHLITATGQRVTLRCSPRSGDLSVYWYQQSLDQGLQFLIQYYNGEERAKGNILERFSAQQFPDLHSELNLSSLELGDSALYFCASSVEPGRGMNTEAFFGQGTRLTVV.

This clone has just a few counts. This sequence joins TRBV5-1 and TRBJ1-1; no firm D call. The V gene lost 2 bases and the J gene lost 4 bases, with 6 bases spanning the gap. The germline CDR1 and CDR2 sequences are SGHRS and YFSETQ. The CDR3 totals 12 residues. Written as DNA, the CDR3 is TGCGCCAGCAGCTTCGAGGGCACTGAAGCTTTCTTT. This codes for CASSFEGTEAFF.

The CDR3 spells CASSLQGLHQPQHF. In nucleotides, the CDR3 is TGTGCCAGCAGTCTACAAGGGCTGCATCAGCCCCAGCATTTT. This chain uses TRBV2 with TRBJ1-5; no reliable D call. Trimming stripped 5 bases from V and 5 bases from J, with 13 bases between. CDR1 and CDR2 (germline): SNHLY, FYNNEI. CDR3 size: 14 residues.

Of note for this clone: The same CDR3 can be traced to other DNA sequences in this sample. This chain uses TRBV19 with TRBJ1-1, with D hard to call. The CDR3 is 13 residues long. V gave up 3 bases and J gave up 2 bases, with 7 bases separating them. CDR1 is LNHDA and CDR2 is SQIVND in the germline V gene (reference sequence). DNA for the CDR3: TGTGCCAGTAGTATCTCGGTAAACACTGAAGCTTTCTTT. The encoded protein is CASSISVNTEAFF.

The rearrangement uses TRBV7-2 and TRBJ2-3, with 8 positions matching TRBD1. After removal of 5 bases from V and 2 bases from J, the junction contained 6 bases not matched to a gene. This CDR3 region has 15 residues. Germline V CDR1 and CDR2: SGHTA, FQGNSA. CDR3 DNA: TGTGCCAGCAGCCCACCCAGGGGGCACACAGATACGCAGTATTTT. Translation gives CASSPPRGHTDTQYF.

The CDR3 reads CASSLWGRQETQYF. CDR3 nucleotides: TGTGCCAGCAGCTTATGGGGCCGCCAAGAGACCCAGTACTTC. The V and J genes are TRBV7-2 and TRBJ2-5; TRBD1 is a possible D gene (5 bases). The CDR3 contains 14 residues. The V gene's germline CDR1 is SGHTA and CDR2 FQGNSA. V was clipped by 2 bases and J by 1 base, with 8 bases between them.